This entry concerns a single T cell receptor (beta chain). Its matching antigen is unknown. This entry belongs to a study of T cell repertoires in cytomegalovirus infection. Whole-study context: Both a matching HLA type and CMV infection were indicated by public TCR beta signatures.

TCRdb independently ran MiXCR on the reads; one entry per CDR3 protein. The table shows roughly 500,000 distinct CDR3 sequences, with 30% to 40% occurring only once. Germline CDR1 reads SGHTA; CDR2 reads FQGTGA. This CDR3 comprises 16 residues. V was cut by 0 bases and J by 1 base, with 7 bases left in between. The material was cultured PBMCs, obtained from culture after CMV antigen stimulation. J is TRBJ2-6 and V is TRBV7-3; possibly TRBD2 for D (5 bases). The TCR comes from a human donor in good health (CMV status not recorded). Some clones in this sample may be carry-over from other donors' samples. In DNA form, the CDR3 reads TGTGCCAGCAGCTTAACAAGCGGATCTGGGGCCAACGTCCTGACTTTC. Translated: CASSLTSGSGANVLTF. The full variable domain, completed using reference TRBV7-3 and TRBJ2-6, is GAGVSQTPSNKVTEKGKYVELRCDPISGHTALYWYRQSLGQGPEFLIYFQGTGAADDSGLPNDRFFAVRPEGSVSTLKIQRTERGDSAVYLCASSLTSGSGANVLTFGAGSRLTVL.